This T cell receptor (beta chain) was profiled in a study of read filtering for tumor transcriptome and immune sequencing (dated by TCRdb to about 2020). Regarding the research as a whole: The cohort had about 17 male and approximately 13 female patients with a mean age of roughly 70 years, ranging from roughly 45 to 80. By revised international staging, eight or nine patients were R-ISS I, about 17 were R-ISS II and about 7 were R-ISS III. After DNase treatment, whole-transcriptome libraries were prepared with the TruSeq RNA Access Library Prep Kit. TCR-region mapped reads per sample ranged from about 4.05 to 11 million with IR-seq versus only about 80 to 1,300 with RNA-seq. Using the same bone marrow samples, the study ran both targeted immune repertoire sequencing and bulk whole-transcriptome sequencing and then compared the TCR repertoires from each method. A main aim was a read-filtering strategy for immune repertoire data, specifically whether clonotypes supported by a single read should be removed. Points the paper makes about the study in general: Removing single-read clonotypes increased the correlation between IR-seq and RNA-seq shared clonotype proportions. The sorted CD138-negative fraction was composed of a mixed bone marrow immune population rather than of purified T cells. In IR-seq, about four fifths of clonotypes but 3.5% to 4% of total reads were represented by single-read clonotypes, whereas in RNA-seq, approximately 70% of clonotypes and around 47% of reads were represented by single-read clonotypes. IR-seq captured clonotypes at much higher depth and more reliably than RNA-seq, and smaller IR-seq throughput sufficed to identify most shared clonotypes.

This clonotype showed up many times. Its cognate antigen has yet to be identified. Base qualities were left out, and no much larger clone turns up one base away. Bone marrow was sampled from every patient at the time of active disease. Ficoll-Hypaque density gradient centrifugation was used to isolate bone marrow mononuclear cells. CD138-negative cells were obtained by negative selection after labeling with CD138 magnetic microbeads on a MACS separator, removing myeloma plasma cells. The purity of the isolated cells was checked by flow cytometry with CD138 antibodies on an Attune NxT. TRIzol reagent was used to extract total RNA, and a NanoDrop spectrophotometer was used to quantify the extracted RNA. For each patient, paired RNA-seq and IR-seq were run on the CD138-negative bone marrow sample from that patient. The CDR3 runs 14 amino acids, cysteine and phenylalanine included. The CDR3 DNA has 42 bases and is translated from base 1. From the germline V gene, CDR1 is SQVTM and CDR2 is ANQGSEA. V lost 7 bases and J lost 2 bases, and the count of bases not matched to a germline gene is 10.

The Immunoverse kit was used to build TCR libraries from roughly 370 ng RNA, with molecular barcoded adaptors covering alpha/delta and beta/gamma chains. TCR library preparation was performed with the same RNA that was used for transcriptome sequencing. Sequencing of TCR libraries was carried out on an Illumina HiSeq 4000 with 2 x 150 cycles. For the original study's pipeline: With MiXCR, TCR reads were aligned to human V, D, J and C references and assembled into CDR3 clonotypes, with quality filtering and error correction included. The tcR package in R was used for analysis of clonotype counts and gene usage diversity. For inspection of raw mapping reads, RNA-seq reads were mapped by STAR aligner version 2.5.3a onto GRCh37 of the human genome. IR-seq fastq files were randomly downsampled with Seqtk 1.3 to test the effect of sequencing depth on detected clonotypes. The public sequencing data were trimmed at Q25 with fastp and processed into clonotypes with MiXCR by TCRdb, which kept only in-frame beta chains. Each record represents a unique CDR3 protein, reported with the most common genes and DNA among its rows. The V and J calls and clone size are TCRdb's, not the authors'. For this sample the table gives 50,000 or so distinct CDR3 sequences, of which around an eighth were detected only once. The leading ten clones occupy approximately 16% of the sample.

The receptor chain draws on TRBV29-1 and TRBJ1-2, and 7 junction bases match TRBD1. The sequenced sample was a population of CD138-negative cells sorted from bone marrow. The cell subset or site tag for this specimen amounts to: bone marrow mononuclear cells depleted of CD138+ plasma/myeloma cells by negative magnetic selection. The sequence derives from a donor at least 40 years old with multiple myeloma. The nucleotide sequence is given as TGCAGCGGTTCCCCGACAGGGATCAACTATGGCTACACCTTC. This is translated as CSGSPTGINYGYTF.